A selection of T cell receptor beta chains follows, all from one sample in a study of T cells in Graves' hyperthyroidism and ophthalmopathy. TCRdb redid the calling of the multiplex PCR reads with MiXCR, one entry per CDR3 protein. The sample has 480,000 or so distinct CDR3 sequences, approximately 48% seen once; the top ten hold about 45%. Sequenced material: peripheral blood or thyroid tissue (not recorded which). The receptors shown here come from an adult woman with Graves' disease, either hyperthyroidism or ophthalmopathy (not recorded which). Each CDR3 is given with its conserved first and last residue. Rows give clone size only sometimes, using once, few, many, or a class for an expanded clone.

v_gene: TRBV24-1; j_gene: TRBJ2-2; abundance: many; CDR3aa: CATSDSYRKAGELFF
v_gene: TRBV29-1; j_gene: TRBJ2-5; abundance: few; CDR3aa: CTGGSGETQYF
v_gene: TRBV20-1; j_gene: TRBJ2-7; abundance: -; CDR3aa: CSARREAFSYEQYF
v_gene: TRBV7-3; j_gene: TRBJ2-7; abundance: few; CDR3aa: CASSLTRADEQYF
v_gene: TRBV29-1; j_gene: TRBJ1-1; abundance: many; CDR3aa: CSVGGGRGTEAFF
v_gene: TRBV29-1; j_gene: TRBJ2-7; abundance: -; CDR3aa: CSVVGAGNYEQYF
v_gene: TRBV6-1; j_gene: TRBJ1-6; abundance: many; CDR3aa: CASSLGLQNSPLHF
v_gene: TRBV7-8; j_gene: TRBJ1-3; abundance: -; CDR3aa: CASTPRGGSANSGNTIYF
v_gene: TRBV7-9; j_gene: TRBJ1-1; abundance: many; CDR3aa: CASSLVSVVKAFF
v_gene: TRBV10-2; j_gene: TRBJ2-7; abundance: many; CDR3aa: CASTRTSGAYEQYF
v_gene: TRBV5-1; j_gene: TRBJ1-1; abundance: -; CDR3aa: CASSLGDRGNTEAFF
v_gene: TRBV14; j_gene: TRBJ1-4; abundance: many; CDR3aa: CASSQLTGEKLFF
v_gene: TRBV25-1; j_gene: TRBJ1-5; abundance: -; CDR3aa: CASSARPRGPSNQPQHF
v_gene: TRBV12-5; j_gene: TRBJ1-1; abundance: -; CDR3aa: CASRGQGEYTEAFF
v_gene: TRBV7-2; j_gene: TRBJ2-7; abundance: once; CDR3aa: CASSLTPGGEYEQYF
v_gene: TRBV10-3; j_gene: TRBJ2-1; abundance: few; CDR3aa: CAIRSGTGSYNEQFF
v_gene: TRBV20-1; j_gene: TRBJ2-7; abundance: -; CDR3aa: CSARTDREQYF
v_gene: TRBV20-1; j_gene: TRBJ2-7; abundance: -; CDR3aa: CSARDGIKNEQYF
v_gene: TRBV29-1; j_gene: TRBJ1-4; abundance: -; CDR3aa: CSVIEGRGEKLFF
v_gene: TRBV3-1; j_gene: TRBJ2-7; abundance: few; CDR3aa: CASSLARNEQYF
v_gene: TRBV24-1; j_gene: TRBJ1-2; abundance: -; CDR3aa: CATSGPWANYGYTF
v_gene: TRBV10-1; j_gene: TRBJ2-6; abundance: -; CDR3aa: CASVADTEAF
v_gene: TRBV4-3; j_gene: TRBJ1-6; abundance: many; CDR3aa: CASSQEEGKRSPLHF
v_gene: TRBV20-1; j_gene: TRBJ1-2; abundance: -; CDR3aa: CSARAPGPPGYGYTF
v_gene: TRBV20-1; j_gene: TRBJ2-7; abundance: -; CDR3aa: CSAKPSGSSYEQYF
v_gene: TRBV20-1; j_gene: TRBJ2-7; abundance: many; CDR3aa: CSARGSVSSYEQYF
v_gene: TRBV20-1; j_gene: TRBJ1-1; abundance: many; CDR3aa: CSARDGVNTEAFF
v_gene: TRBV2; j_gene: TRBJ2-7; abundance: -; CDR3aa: CASSDDRGARVYEQYF
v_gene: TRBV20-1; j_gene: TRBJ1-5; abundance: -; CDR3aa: CSATRTSDQPQHF
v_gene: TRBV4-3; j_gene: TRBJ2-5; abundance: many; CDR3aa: CASSQSAGRTETQYF
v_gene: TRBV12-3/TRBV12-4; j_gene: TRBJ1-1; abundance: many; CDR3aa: CASSFGGARWAFF
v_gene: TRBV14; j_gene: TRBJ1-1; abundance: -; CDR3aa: CASSRGQAGGHTEAFF
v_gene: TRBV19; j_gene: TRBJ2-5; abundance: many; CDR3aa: CASSIHGETQETQYF
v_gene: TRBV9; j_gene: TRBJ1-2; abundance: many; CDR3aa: CASSVAGWGASVSYTF
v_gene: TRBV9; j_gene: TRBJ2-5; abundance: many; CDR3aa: CASSVGSSGRRGETQYF
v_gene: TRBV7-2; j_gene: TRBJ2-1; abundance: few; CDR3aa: CASRAGTSEFF
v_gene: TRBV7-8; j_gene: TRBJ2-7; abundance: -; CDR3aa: CASSLREQYF
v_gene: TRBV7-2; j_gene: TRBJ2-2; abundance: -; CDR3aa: CASSPLAGVGGELFF
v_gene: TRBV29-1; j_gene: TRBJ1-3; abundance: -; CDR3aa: CSVQDPGNTIYF
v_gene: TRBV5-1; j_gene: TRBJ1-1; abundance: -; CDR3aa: CASRPGQPINTEAFF
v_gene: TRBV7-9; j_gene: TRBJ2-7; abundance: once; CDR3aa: CASSLGGLAGDEQYF
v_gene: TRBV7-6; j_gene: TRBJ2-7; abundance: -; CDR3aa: CASSLLRAANTGELYF
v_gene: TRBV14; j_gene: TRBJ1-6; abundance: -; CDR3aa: CASSHSGYNSPLHF
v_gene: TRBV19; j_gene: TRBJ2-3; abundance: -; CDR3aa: CASGTIGTDTQYF